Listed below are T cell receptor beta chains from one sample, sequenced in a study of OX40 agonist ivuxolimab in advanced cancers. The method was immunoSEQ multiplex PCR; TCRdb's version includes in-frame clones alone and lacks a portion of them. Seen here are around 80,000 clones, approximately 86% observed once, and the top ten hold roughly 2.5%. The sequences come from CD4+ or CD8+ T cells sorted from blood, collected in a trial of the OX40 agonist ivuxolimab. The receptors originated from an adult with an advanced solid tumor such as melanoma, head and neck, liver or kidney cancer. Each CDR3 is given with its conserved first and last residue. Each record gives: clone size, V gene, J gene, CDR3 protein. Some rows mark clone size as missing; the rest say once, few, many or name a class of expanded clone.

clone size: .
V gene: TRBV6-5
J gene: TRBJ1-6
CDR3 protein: CASRRGISYNSPLHF

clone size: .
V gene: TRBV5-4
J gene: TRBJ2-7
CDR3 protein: CASSLTGAGYEQYF

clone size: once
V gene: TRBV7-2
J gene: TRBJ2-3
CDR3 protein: CASSFAATSRGLRTDTQYF

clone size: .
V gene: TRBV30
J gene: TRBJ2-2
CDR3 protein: CAWSRQTTGELFF

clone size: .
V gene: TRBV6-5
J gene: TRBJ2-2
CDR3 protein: CASRRGQNTGELFF

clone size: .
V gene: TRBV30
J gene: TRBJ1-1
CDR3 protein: CAWSVHTETEAFF

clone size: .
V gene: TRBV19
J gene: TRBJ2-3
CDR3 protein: CASSILDSDTQYF

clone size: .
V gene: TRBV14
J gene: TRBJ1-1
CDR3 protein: CASSQDRAPWAFF

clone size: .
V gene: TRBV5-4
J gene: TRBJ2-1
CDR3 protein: CASSLGTDVWNEQFF

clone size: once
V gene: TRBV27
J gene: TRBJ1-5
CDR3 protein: CASSPAGPYSNQPQHF

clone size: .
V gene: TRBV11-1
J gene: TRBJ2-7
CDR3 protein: CASSPRTTRGGFYEQYF

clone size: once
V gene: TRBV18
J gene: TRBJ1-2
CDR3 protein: CASSPFGQNGYTF

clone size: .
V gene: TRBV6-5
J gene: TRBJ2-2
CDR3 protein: CASSYRQGNTGELFF

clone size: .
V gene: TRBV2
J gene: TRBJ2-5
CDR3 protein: CASSPGPSGGETQYF

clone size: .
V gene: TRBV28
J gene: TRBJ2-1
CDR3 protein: CASSFTQGANEQFF

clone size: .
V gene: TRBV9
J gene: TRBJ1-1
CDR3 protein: CASSLDTQNTEAFF

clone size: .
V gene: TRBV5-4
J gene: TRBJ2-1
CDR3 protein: CASSRDRASYNEQFF

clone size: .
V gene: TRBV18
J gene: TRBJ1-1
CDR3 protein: CASSPAQGDGEAFF

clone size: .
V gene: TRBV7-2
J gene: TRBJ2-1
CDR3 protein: CASSGAGAHNEQFF

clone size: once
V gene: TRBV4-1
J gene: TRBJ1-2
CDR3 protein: CASSQAATGGGYGYTF

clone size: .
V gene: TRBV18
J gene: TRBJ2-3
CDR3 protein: CASSPLGRRLDTQYF

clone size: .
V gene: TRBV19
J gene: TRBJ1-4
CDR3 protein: CASSPRTPIKLFF

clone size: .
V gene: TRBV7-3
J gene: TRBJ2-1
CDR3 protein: CASSLEGKGDEQFF

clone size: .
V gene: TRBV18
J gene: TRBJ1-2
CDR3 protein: CASSASSGQGYGYTF

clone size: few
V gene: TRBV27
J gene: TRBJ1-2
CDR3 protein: CASSSRQGPINYGYTF

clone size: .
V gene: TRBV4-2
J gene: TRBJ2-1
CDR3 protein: CASSQEPAGGKISSEFF

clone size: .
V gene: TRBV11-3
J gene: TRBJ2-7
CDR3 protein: CASSLSLPNEQYF

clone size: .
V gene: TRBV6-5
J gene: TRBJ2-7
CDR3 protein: CASSWGGGTYEQYF